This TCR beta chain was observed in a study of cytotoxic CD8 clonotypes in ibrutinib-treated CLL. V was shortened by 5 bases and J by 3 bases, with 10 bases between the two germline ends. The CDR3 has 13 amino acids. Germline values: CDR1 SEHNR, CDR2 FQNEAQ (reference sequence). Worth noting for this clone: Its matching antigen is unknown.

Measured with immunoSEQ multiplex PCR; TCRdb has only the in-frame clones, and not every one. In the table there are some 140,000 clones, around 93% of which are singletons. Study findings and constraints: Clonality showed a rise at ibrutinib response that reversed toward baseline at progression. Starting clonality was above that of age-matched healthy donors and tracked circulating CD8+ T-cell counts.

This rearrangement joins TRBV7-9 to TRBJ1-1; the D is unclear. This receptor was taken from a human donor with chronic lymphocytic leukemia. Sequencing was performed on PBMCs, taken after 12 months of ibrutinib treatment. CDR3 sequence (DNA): TGTGCCAGCAGCCTAACCATTGACACTGAAGCTTTCTTT. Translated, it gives CASSLTIDTEAFF.